The 21 T cell receptor beta chains below were found in one sample sequenced in a study of T-cell reconstitution after alpha-beta-depleted transplantation in children. Unique molecular identifiers were used to barcode this TCRbeta library. Using its own MiXCR run on the PCR reads, TCRdb lists one record per CDR3 protein. The sample consists of about 400,000 distinct CDR3 sequences, roughly 22% of them appearing once. The input for sequencing was PBMCs from the stem cell graft donor, taken from the stem cell graft. All receptors come from a human donor who donated a stem cell graft to a child with acute myeloid leukemia.

This clonotype was counted only a few times. The chain combines TRBV12-3 or TRBV12-4 with TRBJ2-7; D possibly uses TRBD1 or TRBD2 (5 bases each). Trimming stripped 4 bases from V and 4 bases from J, with 14 bases between. The CDR3 length is 14 residues. DNA of the CDR3: TGTGCCAGCAGTTCCCGGGACCAGTCTTACGAGCAGTACTTC. Translation gives CASSSRDQSYEQYF.

This clonotype was seen only a few times. The J gene is TRBJ2-1, the V gene TRBV12-3 or TRBV12-4; D possibly uses TRBD1 or TRBD2 (6 bases each). Trimming cost V 6 bases and J 2 bases, with 14 bases left between them. This CDR3 is 15 amino acids long. The CDR3 DNA reads as TGTGCCAGCAGCCGCAATGGGGGGCCCTACAATGAGCAGTTCTTC. Its translation is CASSRNGGPYNEQFF.

The chain links TRBV6-1 to TRBJ2-3; D is unresolved. Trimming pared 1 base from V and 6 bases from J, leaving 8 bases between. This CDR3 has 13 residues. CDR1 and CDR2 (germline): MNHNS, SASEGT. Here the CDR3 reads CASSEVLRDTQYF. The DNA for the CDR3 is TGTGCCAGCAGTGAAGTACTCAGGGATACGCAGTATTTT.

This clonotype has at least ten counts. CDR3 amino acids: CASSTTSGRIYEQYF. The CDR3 DNA reads as TGTGCCAGCAGTACGACTAGCGGGAGAATTTACGAGCAGTACTTC. V and J are TRBV27 and TRBJ2-7; TRBD2 matches 12 bases. The CDR3 extends over 15 amino acids. V trimming: 5 bases; J trimming: 4 bases; junction bases outside the gene matches: 6. The germline gives CDR1 MNHEY, CDR2 SMNVEV (reference sequence).

This clonotype was detected ten times or more. The chain combines TRBV6-2 or TRBV6-3 with TRBJ2-3; TRBD2 matches at 13 bases. Unmatched junction bases numbered 4, after V lost 10 bases and J lost 3 bases. Germline CDR1 reads MNHEY; CDR2 reads SVGEGT. The CDR3 has 14 residues. This CDR3 reads CATSGLAGTDTQYF. CDR3 DNA: TGTGCCACCTCGGGACTAGCGGGGACAGATACGCAGTATTTT.

This clonotype was counted only a few times. This rearrangement joins TRBV28 to TRBJ2-5; D is perhaps TRBD1 or TRBD2 (7 bases each). V was trimmed by 2 bases and J by 5 bases, leaving 21 bases between them. CDR1 is MDHEN, CDR2 SYDVKM, per germline. The CDR3 has 17 amino acids. CDR3 in amino acids: CASSLPRFRGRGETQYF. The CDR3, as DNA: TGTGCCAGCAGTTTACCCCGATTTAGGGGGCGGGGGGAGACCCAGTACTTC.

This clonotype was recorded a few times. The V call is TRBV15, the J call TRBJ2-1; tentative D call: TRBD2 (6 bases). CDR3 length: 17 residues. Trimming stripped 5 bases from V and 5 bases from J, with 22 bases between. Germline assignment: CDR1 LNHNV and CDR2 YYDKDF (reference sequence). CDR3 in amino acids: CATSFRLGRTSDNEQFF. Here the CDR3 DNA reads TGTGCCACCAGCTTCCGCCTGGGGAGGACTTCGGACAATGAGCAGTTCTTC. The full variable domain, its missing parts supplied by reference TRBV15 and TRBJ2-1, is DAMVIQNPRYQVTQFGKPVTLSCSQTLNHNVMYWYQQKSSQAPKLLFHYYDKDFNNEADTPDNFQSRRPNTSFCFLDIRSPGLGDTAMYLCATSFRLGRTSDNEQFFGPGTRLTVL.

In its sample, this clonotype was seen a few times. The chain employs TRBV7-2 and TRBJ2-5; D tentatively reads TRBD1 or TRBD2 (5 bases each). The CDR3 loop spans 15 amino acids. Trimming took off 0 bases at V and 2 bases at J, with 10 bases between the two ends. CDR1 is SGHTA and CDR2 is FQGNSA in the germline V gene. CDR3 sequence: CASSLALGAQETQYF. CDR3 DNA sequence: TGTGCCAGCAGCTTAGCGCTCGGGGCGCAAGAGACCCAGTACTTC.

A few counts support this clonotype. The gene calls are TRBV12-3 or TRBV12-4 and TRBJ1-1; 8 nucleotides agree with TRBD1. The CDR3 length is 14 residues. V gave up 6 bases and J gave up 14 bases; unmatched junction bases: 17. The CDR3 here is CASRDQGAGALVFF. The DNA of the CDR3 is TGTGCCAGCAGAGACCAGGGGGCCGGGGCGTTGGTCTTCTTT.

V and J are TRBV28 and TRBJ1-1, with D maybe TRBD1 (5 bases). Germline V lookup: CDR1 MDHEN, CDR2 SYDVKM. V lost 4 bases to trimming and J lost 3 bases, with 15 bases between them. This CDR3 spans 15 amino acids. Here the CDR3 DNA reads TGTGCCAGCAGTTCCCCCGGGGGAGGGTACACTGAAGCTTTCTTT. Protein: CASSSPGGGYTEAFF.

The chain recombines TRBV25-1 with TRBJ2-2, with D tentatively TRBD2 (5 bases). This CDR3 contains 15 residues. V lost 3 bases and J lost 5, with 13 bases in between. Germline V gene data show CDR1 as MGHDK and CDR2 as SYGVNS. The CDR3 coding sequence is TGTGCCAGCAGTGAGACACCTACGGGAACCGGGGAGCTGTTTTTT. Amino acids: CASSETPTGTGELFF.

This clonotype turned up a few times. The chain joins TRBV7-8 to TRBJ2-7; 10 positions match TRBD2. The CDR3 has 16 amino acids. Germline CDR1 and CDR2: SGHVS and FQNEAQ. V was pared by 4 bases and J by 0 bases, with 6 bases of the junction left unmatched. The CDR3 region is CASSSGTSAVSYEQYF. The CDR3 DNA reads as TGTGCCAGCAGCTCCGGGACTAGCGCCGTCTCCTACGAGCAGTACTTC.

In this sample, this clonotype turned up a few times. J is TRBJ1-5 and V is TRBV12-3 or TRBV12-4; TRBD1 agrees at 7 bases. The CDR3 contains 18 residues. The J segment lost 2 bases and the V segment lost 0 bases, leaving 10 bases of the junction unmatched. The CDR3 DNA reads as TGTGCCAGCAGTTTAGCCGAAGACAGGGTCTATGGCAATCAGCCCCAGCATTTT. This codes for CASSLAEDRVYGNQPQHF.

This clonotype was observed a few times. This chain joins TRBV24-1 and TRBJ2-1; 7 positions match TRBD1. Germline V lookup: CDR1 KGHDR, CDR2 SFDVKD. The CDR3 extends over 15 amino acids. J lost 0 bases, V lost 5 bases, and 3 bases had no gene match. The CDR3 here is CATSARTGSYNEQFF. CDR3 bases: TGTGCCACCAGTGCCCGGACAGGCTCCTACAATGAGCAGTTCTTC.

This clonotype was seen a single time. V is TRBV28 and J is TRBJ2-1; D is unresolved. Per the germline V gene, CDR1 is MDHEN and CDR2 is SYDVKM. This CDR3 spans 14 amino acids. Trimming cost V 6 bases and J 3 bases, with 12 bases left between them. This CDR3 is CASSPAGHYNEQFF. The CDR3 DNA follows: TGTGCCAGCAGCCCCGCAGGCCACTACAATGAGCAGTTCTTC. The full variable domain, its missing parts supplied by reference TRBV28 and TRBJ2-1, is DVKVTQSSRYLVKRTGEKVFLECVQDMDHENMFWYRQDPGLGLRLIYFSYDVKMKEKGDIPEGYSVSREKKERFSLILESASTNQTSMYLCASSPAGHYNEQFFGPGTRLTVL.

A few counts support this clonotype. This chain uses TRBV4-1 with TRBJ2-7, with no clear D. Germline CDR1 is MGHRA and CDR2 is YSYEKL. V was pared by 3 bases and J by 0 bases, with 12 bases between. There are 15 residues in the CDR3. CDR3 loop: CASSQSQTSSYEQYF. For the CDR3, the DNA is TGCGCCAGCAGCCAGTCACAGACGAGCTCCTACGAGCAGTACTTC.

The chain is built from TRBV25-1 and TRBJ2-1; D uncertain. This CDR3 region has 13 residues. Germline assignment: CDR1 MGHDK and CDR2 SYGVNS. V lost 2 bases to trimming and J lost 7 bases, with 9 bases between them. The CDR3 region is CASSELFKNEQFF. The CDR3 bases are TGTGCCAGCAGTGAACTATTTAAGAATGAGCAGTTCTTC.

This clonotype turned up a few times. V gene TRBV24-1 combines with J gene TRBJ2-7, with 10 bases that match TRBD1. Trimming at V came to 2 bases and at J to 4 bases, leaving 4 bases not matched to a gene. Germline lookup yields CDR1 KGHDR and CDR2 SFDVKD. CDR3 length equals 15 residues. In nucleotides, the CDR3 is TGTGCCACCAGTGATTCGACAGGGGGCCCGTACGAGCAGTACTTC. It is translated as CATSDSTGGPYEQYF.

The chain couples TRBV11-1 to TRBJ2-7; 12 bases fit TRBD2. The CDR3 totals 19 residues. Germline V gene sequence: CDR1 SGHAT, CDR2 FQDESV (reference sequence). J was trimmed by 3 bases and V by 5 bases; bases with no gene match: 17. CDR3 DNA: TGTGCCAGCAGCCCTCCGACAGGCAAGACTAGCGGGAGTAGCTACGAGCAGTACTTC. It encodes CASSPPTGKTSGSSYEQYF.

This clonotype was detected a few times. The CDR3 reads CSARKGQPNTEAFF. The CDR3 bases are TGCAGTGCAAGAAAAGGACAACCGAACACTGAAGCTTTCTTT. This chain links TRBV20-1 with TRBJ1-1, with D possibly matching TRBD1 (5 bases). With 6 bases removed from V and 1 base from J, the gap between germline ends came to 15 bases. Germline assignment: CDR1 DFQATT and CDR2 SNEGSKA (reference sequence). CDR3 length: 14 residues.

This clonotype was detected a few times. The gene calls are TRBV4-2 and TRBJ2-1, with 11 bases aligning to TRBD2. After removal of 2 bases from V and 7 bases from J, the junction contained 4 bases not matched to a gene. This CDR3 comprises 15 residues. The germline V gene encodes CDR1 LGHNA and CDR2 YNFKEQ. CDR3 in amino acids: CASSQYTSGRNEQFF. The CDR3 bases are TGTGCCAGCAGCCAATATACTAGCGGGAGAAATGAGCAGTTCTTC.